This is a list of T cell receptor beta chains from one sample in a study of spatial heterogeneity in lung cancer. Each CDR3 protein gets one entry after TCRdb re-called the 5' RACE reads with MiXCR. The data show around 24,000 distinct CDR3 sequences, 5.5% to 8% seen once. Here the sequenced sample was PBMCs, taken at surgery. The receptors stem from a male donor with early-stage non-small cell lung cancer. The CDR3 runs from the conserved cysteine through the conserved F or W. D genes are given only for firm matches. A row's size may be missing; if present it is once, few, many or a size class.

.,many,13,TRBV6-5,TRBJ2-7,TGTGCCAGCAGTTACCAGGACGGCTACGAGCAGTACTTC,CASSYQDGYEQYF
TRBD2,many,13,TRBV5-1,TRBJ2-3,TGCGCCAGCAGCTTGGGACTAGCGGATACGCAGTATTTT,CASSLGLADTQYF
TRBD1,many,13,TRBV3-1,TRBJ1-1,TGTGCCAGCAGCTCCAGACAGGGGACTGAAGCTTTCTTT,CASSSRQGTEAFF
.,many,11,TRBV6-1,TRBJ1-2,TGTGCCAGCAGTGAGGTTTATGGCTACACCTTC,CASSEVYGYTF
.,.,15,TRBV3-1,TRBJ1-5,TGTGCCAGCAGCCAAAGGGGTACATGGAATCAGCCCCAGCATTTT,CASSQRGTWNQPQHF
.,few,12,TRBV5-4,TRBJ2-3,TGTGCCAGCAGCTTGGATGGCGATACGCAGTATTTT,CASSLDGDTQYF
TRBD2,medium-sized,14,TRBV4-2,TRBJ2-7,TGTGCCAGCAGCCAAGAGCGGGAGGGCCCCGAGCAGTACTTC,CASSQEREGPEQYF
TRBD2,few,16,TRBV9,TRBJ2-2,TGTGCCAGCAGCACACGTACTAGCGGGAGGGCCGGGGAGCTGTTTTTT,CASSTRTSGRAGELFF
TRBD1,many,15,TRBV5-5,TRBJ1-6,TGTGCCAGCAGCTTGATGGGACAGGTGCATTCACCCCTCCACTTT,CASSLMGQVHSPLHF
.,few,13,TRBV28,TRBJ1-2,TGTGCCAGCAGCGAGACCAGAAGAGGTGGCTACACCTTC,CASSETRRGGYTF
.,many,14,TRBV28,TRBJ1-1,TGTGCCAGCAGGCCGTCAGGGATTCGGGCTGAAGCTTTCTTT,CASRPSGIRAEAFF
.,many,14,TRBV6-5,TRBJ1-2,TGTGCCAGCAGGACGGGACGCGGAAACTATGGCTACACCTTC,CASRTGRGNYGYTF
TRBD1,many,14,TRBV2,TRBJ1-5,TGTGCCAGCAGTTCGGGACAGGGCAATCAGCCCCAGCATTTT,CASSSGQGNQPQHF
TRBD2,.,15,TRBV7-2,TRBJ2-2,TGTGCCAGCAGCTTTAGCGGGGCGAACACCGGGGAGCTGTTTTTT,CASSFSGANTGELFF
TRBD1,many,14,TRBV3-1,TRBJ1-1,TGTGCCAGCAGCCACCTTGACAGGGACACTGAAGCTTTCTTT,CASSHLDRDTEAFF
.,few,14,TRBV9,TRBJ2-3,TGTGCCAGCAGCTCTCGACCCCTCACAGATACGCAGTATTTT,CASSSRPLTDTQYF
TRBD2,few,14,TRBV29-1,TRBJ2-7,TGCAGCGTTGTGGGCGGTGCGGGAGGACACGAGCAGTACTTC,CSVVGGAGGHEQYF
.,medium-sized,13,TRBV24-1,TRBJ2-2,TGTGCCACCAGTGATTGGGCACCCGGGGAGCTGTTTTTT,CATSDWAPGELFF
TRBD1,many,17,TRBV5-1,TRBJ1-1,TGCGCCAGCAGCACCCGGACAGGGCCCGTGGCGGACACTGAAGCTTTCTTT,CASSTRTGPVADTEAFF
TRBD1,few,15,TRBV7-3,TRBJ2-3,TGTGCCAGCAGCTTAGGGCAGGGGGCGACAGATACGCAGTATTTT,CASSLGQGATDTQYF
.,many,15,TRBV5-1,TRBJ1-3,TGCGCCAGCAGCTTCGCCTGGACCTCTGGAAACACCATATATTTT,CASSFAWTSGNTIYF
.,.,16,TRBV3-1,TRBJ1-3,TGTGCCAGCAGCCAACGTCAGTTGAGCTCTGGAAACACCATATATTTT,CASSQRQLSSGNTIYF
.,.,15,TRBV24-1,TRBJ2-1,TGTGCCACCAGTGTCGAGCGGTTCTCCTACAATGAGCAGTTCTTC,CATSVERFSYNEQFF
.,many,13,TRBV7-9,TRBJ2-1,TGTGCCAGCACCATCGACGCTTTTAATGAGCAGTTCTTC,CASTIDAFNEQFF